The T cell receptor beta chain under discussion was sequenced for a study of blood T cell repertoires in COVID-19. Study at large: Sources were T cells, B-cell-depleted T cells, or PBMCs; the material itself was cDNA or gDNA.

Regarding this clone: The sample contains more than one DNA sequence encoding this CDR3.

The CDR3 totals 12 residues. V lost 1 base, J lost 9 bases, and 7 bases lay in between. Germline lookup yields CDR1 MNHEY and CDR2 SVGEGT. Produced via immunoSEQ multiplex PCR; TCRdb's table is partial and in-frame only. Of roughly 40,000 clones listed, roughly 80% are singletons. Sequenced input: peripheral blood. The J gene is TRBJ2-1, the V gene TRBV6-2 or TRBV6-3; a possible D gene is TRBD1 (5 bases). This TCR was sampled from a woman of 80 years or more with acute or convalescent COVID-19. The CDR3 coding sequence is TGTGCCAGCAGTTACTGGGGCGGTGAGCAGTTCTTC. Its protein product is CASSYWGGEQFF.